The clone carrying this T cell receptor (beta chain) was seen a handful of times. TCRdb independently ran MiXCR on the RT-PCR reads; one entry per CDR3 protein. The top ten clones hold 2.5% to 3.5% of a sample with some 540,000 distinct CDR3 sequences, 20% to 25% of them seen once. The data were obtained in a study of response to subunit inactivated influenza vaccine. Trimming took 5 bases from V and 0 from J, leaving 17 bases between them. This CDR3 comprises 17 residues. These data also formed part of another study, on T cells expressing NK-cell markers. As that study records: For TCR beta, cDNA was produced by 5'RACE template switching with UMIs. Sorted CD3+CD56-NKG2C+, CD3+CD56+NKG2C- and CD3+CD56+NKG2C+ T cells were the source of the TCR beta repertoires. Among eight sequenced donors, seven carried HCMV seropositivity while one was seronegative. Over 5 donors carried dominant NKG2C+ clonotypes that made up roughly 1.0-7.0% of their CD8+ T cells. These clonotypes, the leaders elsewhere, also led the CD3+CD56-NKG2C+ fraction in a handful of donors.

The chain uses TRBV12-3 or TRBV12-4 and TRBJ2-1; the D gene is possibly TRBD2 (6 bases). The TCR comes from a man aged 45-65 years who received an inactivated influenza vaccine. The sample in question was CD4+ T cells sorted from PBMCs, obtained 11 to 12 days after vaccination. CDR3 loop: CASSPRSGLSSYNEQFF. In nucleotides, the CDR3 is TGTGCCAGCAGTCCCAGAAGCGGGCTAAGCTCCTACAATGAGCAGTTCTTC.